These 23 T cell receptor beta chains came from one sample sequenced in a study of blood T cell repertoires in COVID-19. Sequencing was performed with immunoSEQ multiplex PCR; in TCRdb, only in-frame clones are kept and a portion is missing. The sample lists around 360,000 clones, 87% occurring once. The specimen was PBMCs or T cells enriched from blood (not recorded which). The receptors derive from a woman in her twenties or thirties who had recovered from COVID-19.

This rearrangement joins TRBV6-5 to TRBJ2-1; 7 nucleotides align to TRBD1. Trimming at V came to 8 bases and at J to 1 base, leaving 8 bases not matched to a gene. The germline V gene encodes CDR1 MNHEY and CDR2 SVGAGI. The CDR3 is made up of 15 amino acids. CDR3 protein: CASSEGAASYNEQFF. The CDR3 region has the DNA TGTGCCAGCTCCGAGGGGGCGGCTTCCTACAATGAGCAGTTCTTC.

The CDR3 DNA is TGTGCCAGCAGCCCGCGAACGCACAGGGGCGGGGAGCTGTTTTTT. It codes for CASSPRTHRGGELFF. The chain joins TRBV28 to TRBJ2-2; 7 bases line up with TRBD1. The junction had 11 bases not matched to a gene; V was cut back by 6 bases and J by 7 bases. This CDR3 is built from 15 residues. Germline CDR1 and CDR2: MDHEN and SYDVKM.

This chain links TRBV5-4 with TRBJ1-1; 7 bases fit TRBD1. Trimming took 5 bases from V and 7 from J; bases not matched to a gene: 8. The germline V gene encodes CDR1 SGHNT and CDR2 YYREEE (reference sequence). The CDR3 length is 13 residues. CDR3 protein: CASSYGTAHEAFF. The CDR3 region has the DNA TGTGCCAGCAGTTACGGGACAGCCCATGAAGCTTTCTTT.

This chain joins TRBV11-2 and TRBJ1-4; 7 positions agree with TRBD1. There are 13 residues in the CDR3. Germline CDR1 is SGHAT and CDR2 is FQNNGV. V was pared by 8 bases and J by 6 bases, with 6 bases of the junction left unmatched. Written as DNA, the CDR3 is TGTGCCAGCGGCGACAGGGTGGATGAAAAACTGTTTTTT. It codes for CASGDRVDEKLFF.

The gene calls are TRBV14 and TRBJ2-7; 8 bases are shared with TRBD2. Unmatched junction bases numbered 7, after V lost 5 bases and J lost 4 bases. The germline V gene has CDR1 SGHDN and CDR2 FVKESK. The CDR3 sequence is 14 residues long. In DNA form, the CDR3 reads TGTGCCAGCAGCGAAGTAGCGGGACAATACGAGCAGTACTTC. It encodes CASSEVAGQYEQYF.

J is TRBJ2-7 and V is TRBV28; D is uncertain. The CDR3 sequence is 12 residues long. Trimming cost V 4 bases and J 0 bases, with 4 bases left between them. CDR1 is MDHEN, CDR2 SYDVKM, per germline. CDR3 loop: CASSYSSYEQYF. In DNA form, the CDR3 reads TGTGCCAGCAGTTACAGCTCCTACGAGCAGTACTTC.

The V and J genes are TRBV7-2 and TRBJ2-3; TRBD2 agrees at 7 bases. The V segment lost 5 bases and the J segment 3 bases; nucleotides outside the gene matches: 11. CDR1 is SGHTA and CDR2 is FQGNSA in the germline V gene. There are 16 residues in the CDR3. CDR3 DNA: TGTGCCAGCAGCCCTAGACTAGCCTTTTTTACAGATACGCAGTATTTT. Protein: CASSPRLAFFTDTQYF.

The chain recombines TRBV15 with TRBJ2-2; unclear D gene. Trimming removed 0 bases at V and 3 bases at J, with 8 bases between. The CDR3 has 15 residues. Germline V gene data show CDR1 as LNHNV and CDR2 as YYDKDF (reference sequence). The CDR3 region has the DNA TGTGCCACCAGCAGAGATTTCTCTGACACCGGGGAGCTGTTTTTT. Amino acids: CATSRDFSDTGELFF.

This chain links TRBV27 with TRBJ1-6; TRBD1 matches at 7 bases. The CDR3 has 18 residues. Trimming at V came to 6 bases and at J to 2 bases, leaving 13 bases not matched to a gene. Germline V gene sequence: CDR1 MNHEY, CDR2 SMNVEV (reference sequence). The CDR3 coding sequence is TGTGCCAGCAGCAAGGACCGTCAGGGGGACGCCTATAATTCACCCCTCCACTTT. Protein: CASSKDRQGDAYNSPLHF.

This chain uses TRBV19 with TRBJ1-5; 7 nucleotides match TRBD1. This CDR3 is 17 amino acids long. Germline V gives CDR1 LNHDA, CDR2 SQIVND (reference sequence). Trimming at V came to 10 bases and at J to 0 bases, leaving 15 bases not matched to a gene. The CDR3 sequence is CATSMGTVRNSNQPQHF. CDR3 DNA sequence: TGTGCCACCAGCATGGGGACAGTCAGAAATAGCAATCAGCCCCAGCATTTT.

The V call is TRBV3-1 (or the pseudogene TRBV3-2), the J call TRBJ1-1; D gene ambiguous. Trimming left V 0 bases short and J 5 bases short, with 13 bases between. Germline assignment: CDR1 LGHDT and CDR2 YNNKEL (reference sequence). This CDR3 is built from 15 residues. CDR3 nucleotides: TGTGCCAGCAGCCAAGATAACAAGCGAAGGACTGAAGCTTTCTTT. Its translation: CASSQDNKRRTEAFF.

This CDR3 reads CASSPGGNTIYF. Written as DNA, the CDR3 is TGTGCCAGCAGCCCCGGTGGAAACACCATATATTTT. The chain links TRBV27 to TRBJ1-3; D is unclear. CDR1 is MNHEY, CDR2 SMNVEV, per germline (reference sequence). V was trimmed by 6 bases and J by 3 bases, leaving 6 bases between them. The CDR3 consists of 12 residues.

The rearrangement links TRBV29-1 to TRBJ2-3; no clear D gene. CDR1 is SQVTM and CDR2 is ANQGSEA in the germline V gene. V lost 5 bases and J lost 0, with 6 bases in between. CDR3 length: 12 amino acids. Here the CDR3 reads CSVWASTDTQYF. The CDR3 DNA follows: TGCAGCGTTTGGGCTAGCACAGATACGCAGTATTTT.

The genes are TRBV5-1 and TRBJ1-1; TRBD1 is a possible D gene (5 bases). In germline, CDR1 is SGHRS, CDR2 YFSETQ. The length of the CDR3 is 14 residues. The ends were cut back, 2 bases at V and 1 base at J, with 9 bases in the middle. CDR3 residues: CASSFSGKNTEAFF. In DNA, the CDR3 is TGCGCCAGCAGCTTTTCAGGGAAGAACACTGAAGCTTTCTTT.

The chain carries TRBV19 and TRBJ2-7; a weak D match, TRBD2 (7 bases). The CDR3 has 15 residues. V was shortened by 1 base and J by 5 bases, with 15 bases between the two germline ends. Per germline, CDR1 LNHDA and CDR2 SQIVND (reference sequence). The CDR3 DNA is TGTGCCAGTAGTATAGTGGGGGGGCGCCGGGACGAGCAGTACTTC. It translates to CASSIVGGRRDEQYF.

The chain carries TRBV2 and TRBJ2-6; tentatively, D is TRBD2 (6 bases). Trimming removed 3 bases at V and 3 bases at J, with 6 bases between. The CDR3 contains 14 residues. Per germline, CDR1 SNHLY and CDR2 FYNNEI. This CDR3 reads CASSEGGGANVLTF. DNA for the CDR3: TGTGCCAGCAGTGAGGGGGGTGGGGCCAACGTCCTGACTTTC.

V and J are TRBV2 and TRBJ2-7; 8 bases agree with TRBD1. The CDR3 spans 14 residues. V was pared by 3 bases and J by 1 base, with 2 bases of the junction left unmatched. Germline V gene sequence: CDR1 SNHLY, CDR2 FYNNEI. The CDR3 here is CASSDRTGSYEQYF. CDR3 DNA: TGTGCCAGCAGTGACCGGACAGGGTCCTACGAGCAGTACTTC.

The chain's CDR3 is CASSLNSPGTQPQHF. CDR3 DNA sequence: TGTGCCAGCAGCTTAAATTCCCCGGGAACTCAGCCCCAGCATTTT. The chain links TRBV7-2 to TRBJ1-5; D is unresolved. Looked up from germline, CDR1 is SGHTA and CDR2 is FQGNSA. The CDR3 has 15 amino acids. V gave up 2 bases and J gave up 6 bases, with 14 bases separating them.

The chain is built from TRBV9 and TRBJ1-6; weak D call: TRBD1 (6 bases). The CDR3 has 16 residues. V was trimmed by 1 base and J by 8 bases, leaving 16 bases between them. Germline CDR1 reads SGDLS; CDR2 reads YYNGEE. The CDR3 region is CASSVRSGVSDSPLHF. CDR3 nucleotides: TGTGCCAGCAGCGTACGATCAGGGGTGTCGGATTCACCCCTCCACTTT.

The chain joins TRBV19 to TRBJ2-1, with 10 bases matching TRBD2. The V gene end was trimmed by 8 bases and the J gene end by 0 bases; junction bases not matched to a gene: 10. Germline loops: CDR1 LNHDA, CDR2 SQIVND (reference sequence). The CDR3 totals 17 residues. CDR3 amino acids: CASLPTSGLYSYNEQFF. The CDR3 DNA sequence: TGTGCCAGTCTTCCGACTAGCGGGTTGTACTCCTACAATGAGCAGTTCTTC.

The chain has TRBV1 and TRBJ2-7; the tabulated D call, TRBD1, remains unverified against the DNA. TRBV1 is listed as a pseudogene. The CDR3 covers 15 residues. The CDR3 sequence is CTSSQDTYRPYEQYF. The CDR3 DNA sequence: TGCACCAGCAGCCAAGATACATACCGCCCCTACGAGCAGTACTTC.

CDR3 nucleotides: TGTGCCAGCTCACCACTCGGTCCCCGAGAAACCTACGAGCAGTACTTC. Amino acids: CASSPLGPRETYEQYF. This rearrangement joins TRBV18 to TRBJ2-7; D call uncertain. From germline, CDR1 is KGHSH and CDR2 LQKENI. The V gene lost 1 base and the J gene lost 2 bases, with 15 bases spanning the gap. The CDR3 runs 16 residues. Complete variable domain (other parts from reference TRBV18 and TRBJ2-7): NAGVMQNPRHLVRRRGQEARLRCSPMKGHSHVYWYRQLPEEGLKFMVYLQKENIIDESGMPKERFSAEFPKEGPSILRIQQVVRGDSAAYFCASSPLGPRETYEQYFGPGTRLTVT.

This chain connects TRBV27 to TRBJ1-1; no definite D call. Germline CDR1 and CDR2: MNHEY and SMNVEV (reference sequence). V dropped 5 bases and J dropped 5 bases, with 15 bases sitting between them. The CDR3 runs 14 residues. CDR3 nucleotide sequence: TGTGCCAGCAGTCTATACCCCCCAGGAACTGAAGCTTTCTTT. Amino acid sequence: CASSLYPPGTEAFF.